These T cell receptor beta chains were read from a single sample in a study of T cell clonotyping in hematopoietic cell transplantation. Here immunoSEQ multiplex PCR was the method, and the copy in TCRdb shows in-frame clones only, minus some. The data contain fewer than 10,000 clones, around 90% of them singletons. Sequencing used peripheral blood mononuclear cells, obtained at the time of graft-versus-host disease after allogeneic stem cell transplant. The receptor set was obtained from a male patient aged 55-69 years who had an allogeneic stem cell transplant from a related donor, so the T cells may come from the graft donor. Some clones in this sample may be carry-over from other donors' samples. The CDR3 runs from the conserved cysteine through the conserved F or W. Each record gives: D gene, J gene, clone size, V gene, CDR3 DNA, CDR3 protein. D genes are given only for firm matches. Clone size is shown for a subset of rows, as once, few, many or a class of expanded clone.

>TRBD2|TRBJ2-2|-|TRBV2
TGTGCCAGCAGGATCGGACTAGCGGGGGGCACCGGGGAGCTGTTTTTT
CASRIGLAGGTGELFF
>-|TRBJ2-2|-|TRBV5-1
TGCGCCAGCAGCACCGGGTCGAACACCGGGGAGCTGTTTTTT
CASSTGSNTGELFF
>TRBD1|TRBJ1-1|-|TRBV6-4
TGTGCCAGCAGTGACTCAACAGGGGCGCCGTTGACTGAAGCTTTCTTT
CASSDSTGAPLTEAFF
>-|TRBJ1-1|few|TRBV4-1
TGCGCCAGCAGCCAAAGGGGGATCACTGAAGCTTTCTTT
CASSQRGITEAFF
>-|TRBJ1-2|once|TRBV20-1
TGCAGTGTCCCATATGGCTACACCTTC
CSVPYGYTF
>-|TRBJ2-7|-|TRBV2
TGTGCCAGCAGTTCGGGACTGGCCTACGAGCAGTACTTC
CASSSGLAYEQYF
>TRBD1|TRBJ1-2|-|TRBV30
TGTGCCTGGAGGGGACAGGGGAAAGGCTACACCTTC
CAWRGQGKGYTF
>-|TRBJ2-5|-|TRBV5-4
TGTGCCAGCAGCCCGATCCCCCCGGCTGTTGACTTC
CASSPIPPAVDF
>-|TRBJ2-2|-|TRBV5-1
TGCGCCAGCAGCTTGGCCACCGGGACCACCGGGGAGCTGTTTTTT
CASSLATGTTGELFF
>TRBD1|TRBJ1-5|-|TRBV19
TGTGCCAGCACGGGACAGGCCAATCAGCCCCAGCATTTT
CASTGQANQPQHF
>TRBD2|TRBJ2-7|-|TRBV28
TGTGCCAGCAGTTTATTCCGCGGGGGGACCTACGAGCAGTACTTC
CASSLFRGGTYEQYF
>TRBD2|TRBJ2-2|-|TRBV5-4
TGTGCCAGCAAAAAGGGACTAGCGGGGGGTGACGGGGAGCTGTTTTTT
CASKKGLAGGDGELFF
>-|TRBJ1-5|-|TRBV6-6
TGTGCCAGCAGTCAAGGGGCGGGACGGGATCAGCCCCAGCATTTT
CASSQGAGRDQPQHF
>-|TRBJ1-1|-|TRBV7-9
TGTGCCAGCAGCCCTGCCCCGGGGGGGGCTTTCTTT
CASSPAPGGAFF
>-|TRBJ2-7|-|TRBV28
TGTGCCAGCAGTTTGGGGTCAATCTACGAGCAGTACTTC
CASSLGSIYEQYF
>-|TRBJ1-5|-|TRBV4-2
TGTGCCAGCAGCCCCCCTGGGGGGAACAATCAGCCCCAGCATTTT
CASSPPGGNNQPQHF
>-|TRBJ1-5|-|TRBV19
TGTGCCAGTAGTCACGCCTACAATCAGCCCCAGCATTTT
CASSHAYNQPQHF
>-|TRBJ2-7|-|TRBV4-3
TGCGCCAGCAGCCAAGAGGCGAGGGGTTTTCCCTACGAGCAGTACTTC
CASSQEARGFPYEQYF
>-|TRBJ2-5|-|TRBV5-5
TGTGCCAGCAGCATGGGGACCGTGGAGACCCAGTACTTC
CASSMGTVETQYF
>-|TRBJ2-2|-|TRBV7-2
TGTGCCAGCAGCTTAAACGGGTTGAACACCGGGGAGCTGTTTTTT
CASSLNGLNTGELFF
>-|TRBJ2-2|-|TRBV7-6
TGTGCCAGCAGCTTAGTTTCAGGGTTCACCGGGGAGCTGTTTTTT
CASSLVSGFTGELFF
>-|TRBJ1-1|-|TRBV7-9
TGTGCCAGCAGCTTAGAGTCTCCAGGGGCCATAAACACTGAAGCTTTCTTT
CASSLESPGAINTEAFF
>-|TRBJ1-5|-|TRBV4-2
TGTGCCAGCAGCGGGGCAGGGGCCCTCAATCAGCCCCAGCATTTT
CASSGAGALNQPQHF